This T cell receptor (delta chain) appears in the sequencing data of a study of gamma-delta T cells after stem cell transplantation. TCRdb processed the RT-PCR reads again with the CATT caller. The sample lists about 14,000 delta-chain clones; 9% to 9.5% were seen once. V lost 2 bases, J lost 10 bases, and 19 bases stayed unmatched. The germline gives CDR1 TVYSNPD, CDR2 GDNSRS (reference sequence). The CDR3 consists of 15 residues. This clone was picked up a small number of times. A clone one base away is much larger, so this may be a read error. Other nucleotide sequences from this sample produce the same CDR3.

The clonotype was recovered from a human donor. It is not recorded whose cells these are; they may come from a transplant donor. V usage is TRDV3 and J usage is TRDJ1, with 7 positions matching TRDD2. The sequencing input was gamma-delta T cells. The CDR3 DNA reads TGTGCCTTTTCACCCCTTCCTCTGTACACCTATACACTCATCTTT. Protein sequence: CAFSPLPLYTYTLIF.